These T cell receptor beta chains were read from a single sample in a study of cytomegalovirus exposure and HLA in healthy donors. The assay was immunoSEQ multiplex PCR, and TCRdb's table has in-frame clones only and misses some. The data hold roughly 180,000 clones, with approximately 84% observed a single time. The sequenced sample was PBMCs. The receptors derive from a girl between 10 and 17 years old in good health and CMV-seropositive. Both conserved end residues are trimmed from each CDR3. Each record gives: CDR3 protein, J gene, clone size, V gene. Some rows mark clone size as missing; the rest say once, few, many or name a class of expanded clone.

ASSLGPEDYNEQF | TRBJ2-1 | . | TRBV5-4
ASSTSRGRDEQF | TRBJ2-1 | once | TRBV6-6
ASSVVAYGYT | TRBJ1-2 | . | TRBV2
ASSQTGGADGYT | TRBJ1-2 | . | TRBV4-1
ASSLTGGTEAF | TRBJ1-1 | few | TRBV7-8
ASSSGTVSEKLF | TRBJ1-4 | . | TRBV5-1
ASSEGAGGSTDTQY | TRBJ2-3 | . | TRBV6-4
ASSFGTGLSYEQY | TRBJ2-7 | . | TRBV19
ASSEPGQGGGYT | TRBJ1-2 | . | TRBV5-5
ASGPVSRTDPRLGVNEKLF | TRBJ1-4 | . | TRBV12-5
ASSQMTSGGPNTGELF | TRBJ2-2 | many | TRBV4-2
ASSKRQEADTQY | TRBJ2-3 | . | TRBV13
ASTGYHQPQH | TRBJ1-5 | many | TRBV2
ASSSDSLKTYEQY | TRBJ2-7 | few | TRBV5-1
ASSLLGQGPYEQY | . | . | TRBV28
ASSRDKWQPQH | TRBJ1-5 | . | TRBV19
ASSLDRASNQPQH | TRBJ1-5 | . | TRBV7-8
ASSLNPKGSNEKLF | TRBJ1-4 | . | TRBV4-2
ASSEGSGSYNEQF | TRBJ2-1 | many | TRBV6-1
ATSWGFGGSGNTIY | TRBJ1-3 | once | TRBV15
ASSVVGGPGNTIY | TRBJ1-3 | . | TRBV9
ASSIPGQGSYGYT | TRBJ1-2 | . | TRBV19
ASSVPLTGRQETQY | TRBJ2-5 | . | TRBV7-9
SVGGVNSNQPQH | TRBJ1-5 | . | TRBV29-1
ASSPLYLTGGTDTQY | TRBJ2-3 | . | TRBV27
ASSESRKSTDTQY | TRBJ2-3 | . | TRBV10-2
ASSSPPGRGEWTEAF | TRBJ1-1 | . | TRBV27
ASSIKWDSEKLF | TRBJ1-4 | . | TRBV19
ASSSNEGMVDTGELF | TRBJ2-2 | once | TRBV9
ASSIGRYRETSTGELF | TRBJ2-2 | . | TRBV19
ASSDGGTGMNTEAF | TRBJ1-1 | . | TRBV6-1
ASSQGARGTPGNTIY | TRBJ1-3 | . | TRBV2
ASSLGQGTGELF | TRBJ2-2 | . | TRBV5-1